This T cell receptor beta chain is from a study of CD8+CD57+ T cells in acquired aplastic anemia. Study-level information: An average of approximately 3.4 ug of DNA was obtained from sorted CD4+ and CD8+ cells. The study's findings and limits: Significant differences in CD8+ Simpson's diversity were not observed between patients and controls. Researchers report that twenty-nine CD8+ CDR3 sequences appeared in both patients and controls.

Template material for TCR beta VDJ and CDR3 profiling consisted of genomic DNA. TCRdb re-analysed the reads in MiXCR, keeping a single row per CDR3 protein. This sample has around 200,000 distinct CDR3 sequences, with 61% found just once. This clonotype was recorded many times. As yet, its antigen is unknown. This CDR3 comprises 15 residues. The V end was cut by 6 bases, the J end by 6 bases, with 21 bases between. Specimen: sorted CD4+, CD8+, or CD8+CD57+ T cells (not recorded which) from PBMCs. The receptor was isolated from a human donor in good health. This chain uses TRBV12-3 or TRBV12-4 with TRBJ2-7; TRBD1 or TRBD2 may be the D gene (6 bases each). CDR3 sequence: CASSTPGGHLFEQYF. CDR3 coding DNA: TGTGCCAGCAGCACGCCTGGGGGGCACTTATTCGAGCAGTACTTC.